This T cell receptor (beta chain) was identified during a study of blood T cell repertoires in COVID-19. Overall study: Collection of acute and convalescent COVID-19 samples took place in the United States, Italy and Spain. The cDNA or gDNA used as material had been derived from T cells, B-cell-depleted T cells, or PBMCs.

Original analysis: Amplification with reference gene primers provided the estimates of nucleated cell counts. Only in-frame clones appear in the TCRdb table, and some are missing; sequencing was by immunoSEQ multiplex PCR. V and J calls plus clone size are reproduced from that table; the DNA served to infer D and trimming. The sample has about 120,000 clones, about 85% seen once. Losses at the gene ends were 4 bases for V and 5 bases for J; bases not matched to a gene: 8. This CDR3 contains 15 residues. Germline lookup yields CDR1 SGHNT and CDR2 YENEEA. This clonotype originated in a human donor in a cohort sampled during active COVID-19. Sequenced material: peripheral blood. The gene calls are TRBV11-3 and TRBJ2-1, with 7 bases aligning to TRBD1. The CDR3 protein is CASSSTGLGDNEQFF. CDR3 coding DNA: TGTGCCAGCAGCTCGACAGGGCTTGGGGACAATGAGCAGTTCTTC.